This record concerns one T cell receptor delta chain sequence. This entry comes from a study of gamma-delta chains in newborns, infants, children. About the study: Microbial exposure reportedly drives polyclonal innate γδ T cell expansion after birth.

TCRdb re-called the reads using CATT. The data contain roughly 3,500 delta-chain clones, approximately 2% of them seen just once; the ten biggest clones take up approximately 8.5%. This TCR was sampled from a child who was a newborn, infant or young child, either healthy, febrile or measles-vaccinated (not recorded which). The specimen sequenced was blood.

The CDR3 sequence is CACDTPLHRSWDTRQMFF. CDR3 sequence (DNA): TGTGCCTGTGACACCCCACTGCACCGCTCCTGGGACACCCGACAGATGTTTTTC. The gene calls are TRDV2 and TRDJ3; D ambiguous. V was trimmed by 0 bases and J by 0 bases, leaving 11 bases between them. Germline V gene lookup returns CDR1 GEAIGNYY and CDR2 EKD. The CDR3 sequence is 18 residues long.